The 8 T cell receptor beta chains listed next were all sequenced from one sample in a study of identical twins. TCRdb re-called the 5' RACE reads with MiXCR, one entry per CDR3 protein. The table shows approximately 600,000 distinct CDR3 sequences, with 7.5% to 10% occurring only once. These records were also assigned to another study, of yellow fever vaccine responses in identical twins.

Sample: PBMCs. The receptor source for this set is a woman aged 18-29 years in good health.

At least ten counts were recorded for this clonotype. The rearrangement joins TRBV5-8 to TRBJ2-1, with 7 bases matching TRBD2. J lost 3 bases, V lost 3 bases, and 9 bases had no gene match. The CDR3 is 16 amino acids. CDR1 and CDR2 (germline): SGHTS, YDEGEE. The CDR3 DNA reads as TGTGCCAGCAGCTCAATCCGACTAGCATACTACAATGAGCAGTTCTTC. This encodes CASSSIRLAYYNEQFF.

J is TRBJ1-5 and V is TRBV24-1; D perhaps matches TRBD1 (5 bases). Trimming pared 3 bases from V and 8 bases from J, leaving 16 bases between. This CDR3 spans 15 amino acids. CDR1 is KGHDR, CDR2 SFDVKD, per germline. The chain's CDR3 is CATSDGALAWEPQHF. CDR3 coding DNA: TGTGCCACCAGTGATGGGGCCCTAGCGTGGGAGCCCCAGCATTTT.

This clonotype was observed at least ten times. The chain uses TRBV20-1 and TRBJ2-1, with 7 bases identical to TRBD1. V lost 1 base and J lost 10; bases outside the gene matches: 4. The CDR3 extends over 12 amino acids. Germline V gene sequence: CDR1 DFQATT, CDR2 SNEGSKA (reference sequence). CDR3 in DNA: TGCAGTGCTAGAGCAGAAGGGGGCGAGCAGTTCTTC. It translates to CSARAEGGEQFF.

J is TRBJ2-3 and V is TRBV6-4; no clear D gene. This CDR3 is built from 13 residues. Per germline, CDR1 MRHNA and CDR2 SNTAGT. Trimming took 3 bases from V and 2 from J, leaving 6 bases between them. CDR3 nucleotides: TGTGCCAGCAGTGAGTTCCTCACAGATACGCAGTATTTT. Translation: CASSEFLTDTQYF.

The sample holds many counts of this clonotype. This rearrangement joins TRBV12-3 or TRBV12-4 to TRBJ2-7; no reliable D call. The CDR3 is 13 residues long. The V and J ends lost 6 bases and 0 bases respectively, with 9 bases between them. CDR3 region: CASRLRSSYEQYF. The CDR3 bases are TGTGCCAGCAGACTAAGGAGCTCCTACGAGCAGTACTTC.

This clonotype was counted a few times. This rearrangement joins TRBV29-1 to TRBJ2-5; D call uncertain. The V and J ends lost 4 bases and 2 bases respectively, with 8 bases between them. The CDR3 length is 12 residues. Germline CDR1 is SQVTM and CDR2 is ANQGSEA. CDR3 residues: CSVVDGQETQYF. The CDR3 DNA reads as TGCAGCGTTGTGGACGGGCAAGAGACCCAGTACTTC.

This clonotype was found many times. The V gene is TRBV12-3 or TRBV12-4, the J gene TRBJ2-1; 12 bases align to TRBD1. Losses at the gene ends were 10 bases for V and 9 bases for J; bases not matched to a gene: 10. CDR3 length: 14 residues. CDR3 bases: TGTGCCACCCAGAGGGACAGGGGGCGGACTGAGCAGTTCTTC. The encoded protein is CATQRDRGRTEQFF.

In its sample, this clonotype was seen once. The chain recombines TRBV4-1 with TRBJ1-5; no reliable D call. Trimming shortened V by 4 bases and J by 0 bases, and 10 bases separated the two germline ends. This CDR3 is 15 amino acids long. Germline V gene sequence: CDR1 MGHRA, CDR2 YSYEKL. The CDR3 region is CASSPGLISNQPQHF. The CDR3 nucleotides are TGCGCCAGCAGCCCTGGACTTATTAGCAATCAGCCCCAGCATTTT.